What follows is one T cell receptor (beta chain) and its context. Per germline, CDR1 SGHDN and CDR2 FVKESK. The CDR3 totals 14 residues. Deletions cut 0 bases from V and 4 bases from J, with 9 bases between. Amplification used 60 Vbeta primers and 13 Jbeta primers. The data were produced by immunoSEQ multiplex PCR, yet TCRdb's version contains in-frame clones alone and is incomplete. The listing records about 140,000 clones. The data derive from a study of cytomegalovirus exposure and HLA in healthy donors. Sequenced material: PBMCs. The genes are TRBV14 and TRBJ1-1; D is uncertain. This receptor was obtained from a male donor in good health and CMV-seronegative. The CDR3 nucleotides read TGTGCCAGCAGCCAAGATACCGGGGTCACTGAAGCTTTCTTT. Translated, it gives CASSQDTGVTEAFF.